The source of this TCR beta chain is a study of T cell responses to AZD1222 COVID-19 vaccine. Assay: immunoSEQ multiplex PCR; the TCRdb copy retains only in-frame clones and omits some. The profile shows around 120,000 clones, 88% of them singletons. The clonotype was recovered from an adult in good health. The input for sequencing was peripheral blood, taken on day 0 of AZD1222 vaccination.

CDR3 in amino acids: CASSLVSSSNQPQHF. The DNA for the CDR3 is TGTGCCAGCTCACTGGTCAGCTCGAGCAATCAGCCCCAGCATTTT. The chain is built from TRBV18 and TRBJ1-5; D uncertain. The CDR3 covers 15 residues. The V end was cut by 4 bases, the J end by 1 base, with 11 bases between. Germline CDR1 is KGHSH and CDR2 is LQKENI.